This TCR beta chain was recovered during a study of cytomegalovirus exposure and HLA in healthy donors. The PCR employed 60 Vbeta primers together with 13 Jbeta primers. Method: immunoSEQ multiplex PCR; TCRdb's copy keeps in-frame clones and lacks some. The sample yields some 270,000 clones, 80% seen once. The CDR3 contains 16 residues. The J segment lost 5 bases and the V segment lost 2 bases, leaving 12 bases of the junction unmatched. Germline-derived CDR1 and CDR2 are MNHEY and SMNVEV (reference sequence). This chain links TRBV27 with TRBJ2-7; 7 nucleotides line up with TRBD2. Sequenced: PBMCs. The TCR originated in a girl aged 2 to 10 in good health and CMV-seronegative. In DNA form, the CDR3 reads TGTGCCAGCAGTTTAGTGGGGACTAACTTTGGTGACGAGCAGTACTTC. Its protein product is CASSLVGTNFGDEQYF.